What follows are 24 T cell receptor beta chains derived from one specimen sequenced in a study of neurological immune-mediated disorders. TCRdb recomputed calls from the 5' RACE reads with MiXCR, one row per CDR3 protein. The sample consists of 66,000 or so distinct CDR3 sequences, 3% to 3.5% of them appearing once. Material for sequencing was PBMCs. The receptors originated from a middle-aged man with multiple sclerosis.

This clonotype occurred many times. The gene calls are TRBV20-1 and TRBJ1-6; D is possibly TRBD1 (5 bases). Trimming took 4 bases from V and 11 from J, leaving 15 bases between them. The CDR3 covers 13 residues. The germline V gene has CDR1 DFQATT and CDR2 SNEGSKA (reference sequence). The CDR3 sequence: CSAITGPGTPLHF. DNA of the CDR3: TGCAGTGCTATCACAGGACCAGGGACACCCCTCCACTTT.

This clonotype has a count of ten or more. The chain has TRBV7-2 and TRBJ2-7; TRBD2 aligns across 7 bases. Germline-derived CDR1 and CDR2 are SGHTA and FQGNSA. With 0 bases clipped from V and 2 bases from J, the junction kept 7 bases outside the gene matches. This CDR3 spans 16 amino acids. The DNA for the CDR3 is TGTGCCAGCAGCTTAGCAGGTGCTAGCGGAACCTACGAGCAGTACTTC. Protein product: CASSLAGASGTYEQYF.

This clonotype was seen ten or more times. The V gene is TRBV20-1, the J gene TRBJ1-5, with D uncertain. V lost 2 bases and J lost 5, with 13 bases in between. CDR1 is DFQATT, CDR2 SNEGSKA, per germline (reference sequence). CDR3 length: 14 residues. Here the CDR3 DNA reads TGCAGTGCTAGATGGGGTCTTGGTGATCAGCCCCAGCATTTT. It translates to CSARWGLGDQPQHF.

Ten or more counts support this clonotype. As DNA, the CDR3 is TGCAGTGCTATCCGGGACTCCTACGAGCAGTACTTC. Residues: CSAIRDSYEQYF. This chain uses TRBV20-1 with TRBJ2-7, with TRBD2 as a possible D gene (5 bases). The CDR3 loop spans 12 amino acids. Germline V gene data show CDR1 as DFQATT and CDR2 as SNEGSKA (reference sequence). V was clipped by 4 bases and J by 0 bases, with 7 bases between them.

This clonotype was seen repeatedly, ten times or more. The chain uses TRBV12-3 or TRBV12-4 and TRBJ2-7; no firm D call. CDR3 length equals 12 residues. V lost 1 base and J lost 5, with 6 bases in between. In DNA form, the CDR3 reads TGTGCCAGCAGTTTAGGGCGGAACGAGCAGTACTTC. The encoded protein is CASSLGRNEQYF.

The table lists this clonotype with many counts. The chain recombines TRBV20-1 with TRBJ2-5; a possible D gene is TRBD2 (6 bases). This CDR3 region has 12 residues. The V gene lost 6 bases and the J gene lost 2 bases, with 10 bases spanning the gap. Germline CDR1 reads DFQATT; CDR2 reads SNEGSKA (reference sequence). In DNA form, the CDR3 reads TGCAGTGCCAATGGGGGGCAAGAGACCCAGTACTTC. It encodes CSANGGQETQYF.

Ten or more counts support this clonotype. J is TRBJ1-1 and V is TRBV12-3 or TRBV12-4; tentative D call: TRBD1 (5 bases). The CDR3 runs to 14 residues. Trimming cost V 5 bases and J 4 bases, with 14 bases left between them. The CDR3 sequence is CASSHFGGSTEAFF. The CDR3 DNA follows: TGTGCCAGCAGTCACTTCGGGGGGAGCACTGAAGCTTTCTTT.

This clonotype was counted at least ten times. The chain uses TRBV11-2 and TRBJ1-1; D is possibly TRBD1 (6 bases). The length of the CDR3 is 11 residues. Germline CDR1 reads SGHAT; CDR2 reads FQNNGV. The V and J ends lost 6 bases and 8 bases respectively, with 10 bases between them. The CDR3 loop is CASRSGTEAFF. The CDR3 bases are TGTGCCAGCAGGTCCGGGACAGAAGCTTTCTTT.

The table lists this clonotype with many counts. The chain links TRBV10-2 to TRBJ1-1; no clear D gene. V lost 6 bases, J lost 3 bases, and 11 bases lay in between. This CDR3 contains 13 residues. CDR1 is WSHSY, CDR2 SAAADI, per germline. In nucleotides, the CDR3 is TGCGCCAGCAGAAGCTTAACATACACTGAAGCTTTCTTT. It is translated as CASRSLTYTEAFF.

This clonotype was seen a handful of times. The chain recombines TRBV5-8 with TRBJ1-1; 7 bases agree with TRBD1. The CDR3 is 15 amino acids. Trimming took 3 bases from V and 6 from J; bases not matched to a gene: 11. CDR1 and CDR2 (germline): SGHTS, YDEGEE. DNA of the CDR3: TGTGCCAGCAGCTGGGGGTCACAGGGGAGCCCTGAAGCTTTCTTT. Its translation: CASSWGSQGSPEAFF.

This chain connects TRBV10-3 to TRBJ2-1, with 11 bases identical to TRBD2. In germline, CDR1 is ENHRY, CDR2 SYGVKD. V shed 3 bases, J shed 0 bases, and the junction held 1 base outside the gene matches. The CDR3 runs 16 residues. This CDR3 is CAISELAGDSYNEQFF. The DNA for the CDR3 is TGTGCCATCAGTGAACTAGCGGGAGACTCCTACAATGAGCAGTTCTTC.

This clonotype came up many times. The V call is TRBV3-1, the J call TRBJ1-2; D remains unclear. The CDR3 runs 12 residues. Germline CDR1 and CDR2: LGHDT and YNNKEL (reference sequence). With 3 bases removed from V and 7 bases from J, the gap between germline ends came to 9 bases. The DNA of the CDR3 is TGTGCCAGCAGCCAGGCCCGTGGTGGCTACACCTTC. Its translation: CASSQARGGYTF. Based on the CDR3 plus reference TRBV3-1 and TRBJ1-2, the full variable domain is DTAVSQTPKYLVTQMGNDKSIKCEQNLGHDTMYWYKQDSKKFLKIMFSYNNKELIINETVPNRFSPKSPDKAHLNLHINSLELGDSAVYFCASSQARGGYTFGSGTRLTVV.

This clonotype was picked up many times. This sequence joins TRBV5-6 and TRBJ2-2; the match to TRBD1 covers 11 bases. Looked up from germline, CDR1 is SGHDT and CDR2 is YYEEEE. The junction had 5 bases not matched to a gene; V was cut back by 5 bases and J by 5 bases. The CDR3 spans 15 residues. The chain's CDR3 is CASSPGQGETGELFF. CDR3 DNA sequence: TGTGCCAGCAGTCCGGGACAGGGGGAGACCGGGGAGCTGTTTTTT. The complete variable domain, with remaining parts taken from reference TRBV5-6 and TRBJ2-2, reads DAGVTQSPTHLIKTRGQQVTLRCSPKSGHDTVSWYQQALGQGPQFIFQYYEEEERQRGNFPDRFSGHQFPNYSSELNVNALLLGDSALYLCASSPGQGETGELFFGEGSRLTVL.

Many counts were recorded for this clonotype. The CDR3 region has the DNA TGTGCCAGCAGCTCTCGACTAGAAAGCACAGATACGCAGTATTTT. Residues: CASSSRLESTDTQYF. The V gene is TRBV7-9, the J gene TRBJ2-3; D perhaps matches TRBD2 (6 bases). The CDR3 length is 15 residues. V lost 4 bases to trimming and J lost 0 bases, with 11 bases between them. Germline-derived CDR1 and CDR2 are SEHNR and FQNEAQ (reference sequence).

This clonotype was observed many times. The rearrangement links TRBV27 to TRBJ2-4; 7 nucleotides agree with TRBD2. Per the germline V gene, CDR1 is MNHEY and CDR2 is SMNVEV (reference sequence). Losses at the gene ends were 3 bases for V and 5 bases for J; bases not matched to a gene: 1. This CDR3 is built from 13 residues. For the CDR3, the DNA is TGTGCCAGCAGTTTCGGACTAGAAAACATTCAGTACTTC. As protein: CASSFGLENIQYF.

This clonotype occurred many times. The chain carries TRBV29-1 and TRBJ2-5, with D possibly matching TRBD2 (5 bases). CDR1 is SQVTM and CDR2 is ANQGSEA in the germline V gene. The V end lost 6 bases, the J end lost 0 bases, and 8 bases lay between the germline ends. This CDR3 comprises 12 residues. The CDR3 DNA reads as TGCAGCGTGGGAGCGTACCAAGAGACCCAGTACTTC. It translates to CSVGAYQETQYF.

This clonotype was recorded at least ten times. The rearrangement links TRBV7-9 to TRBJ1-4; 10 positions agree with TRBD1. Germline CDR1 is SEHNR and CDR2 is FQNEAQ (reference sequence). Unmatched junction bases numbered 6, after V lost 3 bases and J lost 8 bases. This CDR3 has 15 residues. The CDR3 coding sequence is TGTGCCAGCAGCTTGGGGACAGGGGAGCGGGAAAAACTGTTTTTT. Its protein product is CASSLGTGEREKLFF.

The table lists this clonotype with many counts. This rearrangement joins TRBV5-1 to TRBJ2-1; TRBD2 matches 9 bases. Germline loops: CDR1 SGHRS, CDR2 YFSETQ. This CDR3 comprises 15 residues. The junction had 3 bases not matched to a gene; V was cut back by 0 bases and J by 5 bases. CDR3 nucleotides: TGCGCCAGCAGCTTGGTCCTAGCGGGAAACAATGAGCAGTTCTTC. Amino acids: CASSLVLAGNNEQFF. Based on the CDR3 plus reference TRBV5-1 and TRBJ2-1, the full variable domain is KAGVTQTPRYLIKTRGQQVTLSCSPISGHRSVSWYQQTPGQGLQFLFEYFSETQRNKGNFPGRFSGRQFSNSRSEMNVSTLELGDSALYLCASSLVLAGNNEQFFGPGTRLTVL.

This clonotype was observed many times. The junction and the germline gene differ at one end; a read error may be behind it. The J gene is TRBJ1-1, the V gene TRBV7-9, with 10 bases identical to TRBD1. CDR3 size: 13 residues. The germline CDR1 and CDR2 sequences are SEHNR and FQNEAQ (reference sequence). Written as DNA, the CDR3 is TGTGCCAGCAGCCTAGCCGGGACAGGGGACGCTTTCTTT. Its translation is CASSLAGTGDAFF. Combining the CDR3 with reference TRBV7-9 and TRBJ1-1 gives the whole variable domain DTGVSQNPRHKITKRGQNVTFRCDPISEHNRLYWYRQTLGQGPEFLTYFQNEAQLEKSRLLSDRFSAERPKGSFSTLEIQRTEQGDSAMYLCASSLAGTGDAFFGQGTRLTVV.

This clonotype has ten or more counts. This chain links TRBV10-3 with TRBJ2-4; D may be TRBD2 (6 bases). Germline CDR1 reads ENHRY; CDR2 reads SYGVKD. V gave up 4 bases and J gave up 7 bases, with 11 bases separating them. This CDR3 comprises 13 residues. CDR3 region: CAISVDGGNIQYF. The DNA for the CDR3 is TGTGCCATCAGTGTGGACGGAGGGAACATTCAGTACTTC.

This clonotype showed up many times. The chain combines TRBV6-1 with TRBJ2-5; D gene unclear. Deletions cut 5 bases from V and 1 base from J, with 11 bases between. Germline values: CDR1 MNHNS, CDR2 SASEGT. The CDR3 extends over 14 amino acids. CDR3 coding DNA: TGTGCCAGCAGTTTCTCACGGTCCCAAGAGACCCAGTACTTC. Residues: CASSFSRSQETQYF.

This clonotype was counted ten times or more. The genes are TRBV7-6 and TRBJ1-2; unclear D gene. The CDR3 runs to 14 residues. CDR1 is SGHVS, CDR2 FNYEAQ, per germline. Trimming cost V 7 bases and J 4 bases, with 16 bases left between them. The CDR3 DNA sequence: TGTGCCAGCACCGCGGGTAAGGGTGGCTATGGCTACACCTTC. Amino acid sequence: CASTAGKGGYGYTF.

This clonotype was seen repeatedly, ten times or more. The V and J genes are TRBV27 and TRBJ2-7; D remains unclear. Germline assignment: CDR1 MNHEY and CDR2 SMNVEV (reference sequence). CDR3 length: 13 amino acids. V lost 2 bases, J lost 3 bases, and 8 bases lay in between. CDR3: CASSLDKFYEQYF. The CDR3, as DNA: TGTGCCAGCAGTTTAGATAAATTCTACGAGCAGTACTTC.

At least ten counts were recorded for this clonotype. The CDR3 bases are TGCAGTGCTAGTAGGTTAGCGGTGAGAAGGGACGATGAGCAGTTCTTC. The encoded protein is CSASRLAVRRDDEQFF. This chain joins TRBV20-1 and TRBJ2-1; a possible D gene is TRBD2 (6 bases). Germline lookup yields CDR1 DFQATT and CDR2 SNEGSKA (reference sequence). This CDR3 is 16 amino acids long. V was trimmed by 3 bases and J by 8 bases, leaving 23 bases between them.